The text below deals with one TCR beta chain. Amplification started from genomic DNA. Amplification of the beta chain CDR3 used 30 forward and 13 reverse multiplex primers. TCRdb independently ran MiXCR on the multiplex PCR reads; one entry per CDR3 protein. Among fewer than 300,000 distinct CDR3 sequences listed, 40% to 50% were seen once. This record belongs to a study of type 1 and type 2 diabetes patients. The CDR3 loop spans 15 amino acids. Trimming took off 2 bases at V and 0 bases at J, with 11 bases between the two ends. The germline V gene has CDR1 SGHRS and CDR2 YFSETQ. This TCR was recovered from a man aged 18-30 years with type 2 diabetes. The chain employs TRBV5-1 and TRBJ1-1; D gene uncertain. Sample: peripheral blood mononuclear cells (PBMCs). In DNA form, the CDR3 reads TGCGCCAGCAGCTTTGGGCCGGGAATGAACACTGAAGCTTTCTTT. Its protein is CASSFGPGMNTEAFF.